This entry features one TCR beta chain sequence. Its antigen is still unknown. No quality values exist for individual bases; no much larger clone is one base distant. These data originate in a study of blood T cell repertoires in COVID-19 (TCRdb year 2020). Turning to the overall study: The collaborator samples originated in the United States, Italy and Spain and spanned the acute and convalescent phases of COVID-19. Deeply sampled blood TCRbeta repertoires from subjects exposed to, actively infected with, or recovered from COVID-19 were included in the dataset. The sample metadata nearly always contained a de-identified subject ID, COVID-19 status, age in years and sex. The samples were drawn from the first 160 participants of the ongoing ImmuneRACE study and from more than 1,000 subjects provided by 6 global collaborators. Where available, HLA class I and class II types were taken from metadata supplied by the sample provider and were not determined by assay-based typing. The repertoires were released in a freely available public database meant as a resource for research on the immune response to SARS-CoV-2. The material from the prospective study consisted of cDNA or gDNA derived from T cells, B-cell-depleted T cells, or PBMCs. Paper-wide results and their limitations: The amount of clinical and demographic metadata varied by source and participant and was provided uncurated.

Participants in the prospective study were aged roughly 18 to 100 years, lived in about two dozen United States geographic areas, and enrolled through a virtual design. Cohort assignment in the prospective study relied on participant-reported clinical history from a screening survey and a study questionnaire. Exposed participants were defined as having been in contact with someone with a PCR-confirmed or clinician-diagnosed COVID-19 case within 2 weeks of study entry. In the prospective study, whole blood, serum and a nasopharyngeal or oropharyngeal swab were collected from each participant by mobile phlebotomists. Prospective study participants could optionally give additional blood draws and questionnaires over an approximately 2-month period. Before DNA extraction, prospective study blood samples were shipped either frozen or at room temperature. Ends trimmed: V by 6 bases, J by 3 bases; bases unmatched to a gene: 7. The germline V gene (reference sequence) gives CDR1 as MNHEY and CDR2 as SMNVEV. The CDR3 runs 15 residues from the cysteine to the phenylalanine. The read is trimmed to its CDR3 DNA, 45 bases read in frame from base 1.

TCRbeta CDR3 regions were amplified from genomic DNA by means of the immunoSEQ Assay, a bias-controlled multiplex PCR. The published analysis was carried out like this. Nucleated cell counts per sample were estimated from amplification of reference gene primers within the assay. To quantify the absolute abundance of each unique TCRbeta CDR3 rearrangement, sequence reads were collapsed and filtered. Productive Simpson clonality was computed per sample as the square root of Simpson's diversity index over productive rearrangements. Sourced from immuneACCESS, this table was stored by TCRdb with only in-frame sequences that have V and J called. A share of the clones is absent; for the studies checked, an unresolved V gene accounts for under half, and the remainder has no known explanation. V and J calls and clone size are copied from that table; D and trimming were computed from the DNA. This sample has roughly 430,000 clones in its table, and approximately 90% of those were observed once. The top ten clones comprise 1.4% of the sample.

The chain uses TRBV27 and TRBJ1-5; TRBD1 agrees with 8 junctional bases. Sequencing input: PBMCs or T cells enriched from blood (not recorded which). The receptor was isolated from a woman between 18 and 29 years old who had been exposed to COVID-19. The CDR3 amino acid sequence is: CASSRGQGVNQPQHF. The sequenced DNA: TGTGCCAGCAGCCGCGGACAGGGAGTCAATCAGCCCCAGCATTTT.